Listed below are T cell receptor beta chains from one sample, sequenced in a study of CD8 T cells in ankylosing spondylitis. TCRdb re-called the 5' RACE reads with MiXCR, one entry per CDR3 protein. The sample records 10,000 to 15,000 distinct CDR3 sequences, about 2.7% being singletons. The source material was blood, either unsorted or a sorted T cell fraction (not recorded which). These receptors were taken from a male donor with ankylosing spondylitis or in good health (not recorded which). Both conserved end residues are part of each CDR3. D genes are given only for firm matches. Sizes are listed as once, few, many or a size class.

D	V	size	J	DNA	CDR3
.	TRBV9	many	TRBJ2-6	TGTGCCAGCAGCATTAGAGCTGGGGCCAACGTCCTGACTTTC	CASSIRAGANVLTF
TRBD1	TRBV9	medium-sized	TRBJ2-2	TGTGCCAGCAGTGCAAAGGGACAGGGGCCCGTCGGGGAGCTGTTTTTT	CASSAKGQGPVGELFF
.	TRBV9	many	TRBJ2-3	TGTGCCAGCAGCCTTTGGAGACTCGATACGCAGTATTTT	CASSLWRLDTQYF
.	TRBV9	many	TRBJ1-2	TGTGCCAGCAGCGGCCGAGTGATGGGGGATGGCTACACCTTC	CASSGRVMGDGYTF
.	TRBV9	many	TRBJ2-5	TGTGCCAGCAGCGCGCCACCAGGACAGTCCCTGGGAGAGACCCAGTACTTC	CASSAPPGQSLGETQYF
TRBD2	TRBV9	many	TRBJ2-2	TGTGCCAGCAGCGTCGGGGGGGCCGCCGGGGAGCTGTTTTTT	CASSVGGAAGELFF
.	TRBV9	many	TRBJ2-6	TGTGCCAGCAGCCCAGGTGTCCGCGTCCTGACTTTC	CASSPGVRVLTF
TRBD1	TRBV9	medium-sized	TRBJ2-7	TGTGCCAGCAGCGACGGACCCGGGACAGGGGAACTTTACGAGCAGTACTTC	CASSDGPGTGELYEQYF
.	TRBV9	medium-sized	TRBJ2-3	TGTGCCAGCAGCGTAGTAACTGCAGATACGCAGTATTTT	CASSVVTADTQYF
.	TRBV9	many	TRBJ1-3	TGTGCCAGCAGCGTAGCAGGAGGCAGGGGAAACTCTGGAAACACCATATATTTT	CASSVAGGRGNSGNTIYF
.	TRBV9	many	TRBJ2-5	TGTGCCAGCAGCGTGTCCCCTTCTGCGGGGCGGTTTGGCCAGTACTTC	CASSVSPSAGRFGQYF
.	TRBV9	many	TRBJ2-2	TGTGCCAGCAGCGTAGATCGGACCGGGGAGCTGTTTTTT	CASSVDRTGELFF
TRBD2	TRBV9	many	TRBJ2-7	TGTGCCAGCAGCGGACTTCCCTTAGCGGGTACCTACGAGCAGTACTTC	CASSGLPLAGTYEQYF
.	TRBV9	many	TRBJ2-7	TGTGCCAGCAGCGTAGGGGGCGCGGGCTACGAGCAGTACTTC	CASSVGGAGYEQYF
TRBD1	TRBV9	many	TRBJ1-2	TGTGCCAGCAGCCGAGGACAGGACTATGGCTACACCTTC	CASSRGQDYGYTF
.	TRBV9	medium-sized	TRBJ2-7	TGTGCCAGCAGCGCCCGGTTGAGCTCCTACGAGCAGTACTTC	CASSARLSSYEQYF
TRBD2	TRBV9	many	TRBJ2-1	TGTGCCAGCAGCGCCACCGGGAGGTCAGATGAGCAGTTCTTC	CASSATGRSDEQFF
.	TRBV9	many	TRBJ2-1	TGTGCCAGCAGCGTACGTTGGAATGAGCAGTTCTTC	CASSVRWNEQFF
.	TRBV9	medium-sized	TRBJ2-3	TGTGCCAGCAGCGTAGGAGTCGGCGGGTCAGATACGCAGTATTTT	CASSVGVGGSDTQYF
.	TRBV9	many	TRBJ2-6	TGTGCCAGCAGCTCAGACCTGAGAGGGGGGGCTGGGGCCAACGTCCTGACTTTC	CASSSDLRGGAGANVLTF
.	TRBV9	many	TRBJ1-3	TGTGCCAGCAGCGTAGATGGGTCGAACTCTGGAAACACCATATATTTT	CASSVDGSNSGNTIYF
.	TRBV9	many	TRBJ2-5	TGTGCCAGCAGCGTAGGGTTGGAGACCCAGTACTTC	CASSVGLETQYF
.	TRBV9	many	TRBJ2-1	TGTGCCAGCAGCGTGGGTGGACAATCACACAATGAGCAGTTCTTC	CASSVGGQSHNEQFF
.	TRBV9	many	TRBJ2-7	TGTGCCAGCAGCGTAGGACCTAACCACGAGCAGTACTTC	CASSVGPNHEQYF
TRBD1	TRBV9	many	TRBJ2-3	TGTGCCAGCGGACTCCGACAGGGTAGGACAGATACGCAGTATTTT	CASGLRQGRTDTQYF
TRBD2	TRBV9	many	TRBJ2-3	TGTGCCAGCAGCGTAGCGACTAGCGAAGATACGCAGTATTTT	CASSVATSEDTQYF
TRBD1	TRBV9	many	TRBJ2-7	TGTGCCAGCAGCGTCTCTCCCGGGACAGGCTCCGAGCAGTACTTC	CASSVSPGTGSEQYF
.	TRBV9	many	TRBJ2-7	TGTGCCAGCAGCGTAGGTAGTAGCGGAACCTACGAGCAGTACTTC	CASSVGSSGTYEQYF
TRBD2	TRBV9	many	TRBJ2-3	TGTGCCAGCAGCCTAGGGACTAGCGGCAGCACAGATACGCAGTATTTT	CASSLGTSGSTDTQYF
.	TRBV9	many	TRBJ2-2	TGTGCCAGCGGGAAAGATGGCTCAGTATCTACCGGGGAGCTGTTTTTT	CASGKDGSVSTGELFF
.	TRBV9	medium-sized	TRBJ2-3	TGTGCCAGCAGCCCGGGACAACTCACAGATACGCAGTATTTT	CASSPGQLTDTQYF
TRBD2	TRBV9	few	TRBJ2-1	TGTGCCAGCAGCGGGGCGGGGGAGACCTACAATGAGCAGTTCTTC	CASSGAGETYNEQFF
.	TRBV21-1	many	TRBJ2-5	TGTGCCAGCAGCAAAGGCGGGAGGTTAGAGACCCAGTACTTC	CASSKGGRLETQYF
.	TRBV9	many	TRBJ2-2	TGTGCCAGCAGCGTAGCTTCGGAGGGGTTCGGGGAGCTGTTTTTT	CASSVASEGFGELFF
TRBD1	TRBV9	hyperexpanded	TRBJ2-1	TGTGCCAGCAGCGTTGGGTCCGGGACAGGGACGAATGAGCAGTTCTTC	CASSVGSGTGTNEQFF
.	TRBV9	many	TRBJ1-3	TGTGCCAGCAGCGTCGGCGGTCACTCTGGAAACACCATATATTTT	CASSVGGHSGNTIYF
TRBD2	TRBV9	many	TRBJ2-2	TGTGCCAGCAGCGTTCGTAGCGGGGGGAGCACCGGGGAGCTGTTTTTT	CASSVRSGGSTGELFF
.	TRBV9	many	TRBJ2-1	TGTGCCAGCAGCCTCGGGACTCTTGATAATGAGCAGTTCTTC	CASSLGTLDNEQFF
.	TRBV9	many	TRBJ1-5	TGTGCCAGCAGCGTAGAGGCAGGCCATCAGCCCCAGCATTTT	CASSVEAGHQPQHF
.	TRBV9	many	TRBJ2-1	TGTGCCAGCAGCGAGGCCCGGGGATTAGGAAATGAGCAGTTCTTC	CASSEARGLGNEQFF
.	TRBV9	many	TRBJ2-3	TGTGCCAGCAACCGTCCGAGCACAGATACGCAGTATTTT	CASNRPSTDTQYF
TRBD1	TRBV9	many	TRBJ2-5	TGTGCCAGCAGCGTAGGACAGGGACAGGAGACCCAGTACTTC	CASSVGQGQETQYF
TRBD1	TRBV9	many	TRBJ1-3	TGTGCCAGCAGCGCCGAGGCAGGGGGCGCAGGAAACACCATATATTTT	CASSAEAGGAGNTIYF
.	TRBV9	medium-sized	TRBJ2-1	TGTGCCAGCAGCGCGCCGCGCGCAGTGGTAGGGGGGGGGAGCTCCTACAATGAGCAGTTCTTC	CASSAPRAVVGGGSSYNEQFF
TRBD2	TRBV9	many	TRBJ2-2	TGTGCCAGCAGCGTAGGAATCGGACTAGCGAACACCGGGGAGCTGTTTTTT	CASSVGIGLANTGELFF
.	TRBV9	many	TRBJ2-7	TGTGCCAGCAGCGTGGGGAGGACAGTTGAATACGAGCAGTACTTC	CASSVGRTVEYEQYF
TRBD1	TRBV9	many	TRBJ2-5	TGTGCCAGCAGCGTAGGGCAGACAGGGCAAGAGACCCAGTACTTC	CASSVGQTGQETQYF
.	TRBV9	medium-sized	TRBJ2-5	TGTGCCAGCAGCGTAGGACCTAAAGAGACCCAGTACTTC	CASSVGPKETQYF
.	TRBV9	many	TRBJ2-3	TGTGCCAGCAGCGTAGTGGGGGGCCGATTACCAGATACGCAGTATTTT	CASSVVGGRLPDTQYF
TRBD2	TRBV9	many	TRBJ2-1	TGTGCCAGCAGCCAGCGGGAAGGGTACAATGAGCAGTTCTTC	CASSQREGYNEQFF